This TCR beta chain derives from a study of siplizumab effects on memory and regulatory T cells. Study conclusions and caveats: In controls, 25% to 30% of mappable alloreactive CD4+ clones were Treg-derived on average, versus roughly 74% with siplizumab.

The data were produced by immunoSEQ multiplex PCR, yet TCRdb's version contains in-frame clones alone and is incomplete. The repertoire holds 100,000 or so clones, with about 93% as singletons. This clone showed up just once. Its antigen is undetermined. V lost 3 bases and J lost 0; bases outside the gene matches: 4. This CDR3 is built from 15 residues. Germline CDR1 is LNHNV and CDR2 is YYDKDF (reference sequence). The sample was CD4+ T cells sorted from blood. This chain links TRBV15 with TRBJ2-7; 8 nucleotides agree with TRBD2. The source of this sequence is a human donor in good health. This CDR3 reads CATSRGSGVSYEQYF. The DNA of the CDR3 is TGTGCCACCAGCAGGGGTAGCGGGGTCTCCTACGAGCAGTACTTC.